The clone carrying this T cell receptor beta chain was picked up many times. This sample is part of a study of T cells in Graves' hyperthyroidism and ophthalmopathy. The CDR3 loop spans 16 amino acids. Germline CDR1 SGHRS, CDR2 YFSETQ. V shed 1 base, J shed 1 base, and the junction held 3 bases outside the gene matches. RNA transcripts provided the source from which TCR beta CDR3 regions were amplified. RT-PCR in the first round (using the HTBI primer set) targeted the TCR CDR3. TCRdb recomputed calls from the multiplex PCR reads with MiXCR, one row per CDR3 protein. There are 390,000 or so distinct CDR3 sequences in the sample; roughly 14% occur only once, and under 15% lies in the top ten.

This receptor was taken from a young man with Graves' ophthalmopathy. J is TRBJ2-2 and V is TRBV5-1; 8 bases agree with TRBD2. Sequenced: blood. The CDR3 DNA reads TGCGCCAGCAGCTTGTTCGCGGGAGGGAACACCGGGGAGCTGTTTTTT. Translation gives CASSLFAGGNTGELFF.